This TCR beta chain was retrieved from a study of T cell changes during pregnancy in multiple sclerosis. TCRdb's table, derived via immunoSEQ multiplex PCR, lists solely in-frame clones and lacks some. The sample holds a few thousand clones, 86% seen once. The J segment lost 1 base and the V segment lost 0 bases, leaving 10 bases of the junction unmatched. The CDR3 has 19 residues. Germline CDR1 reads LGHNA; CDR2 reads YSLEER. The sample here was CD8+ T cells from peripheral blood mononuclear cells, taken in the first trimester of pregnancy. The rearrangement uses TRBV4-3 and TRBJ1-2; 11 bases align to TRBD1. The receptor's source is a female donor in good health, enrolled as a control in a pregnancy study. CDR3 coding DNA: TGCGCCAGCAGCCAAGATTGGGGGACAGGGGGTCCTCTTAACTATGGCTACACCTTC. It encodes CASSQDWGTGGPLNYGYTF.